This T cell receptor (beta chain) was observed in a study of metastatic and nonmetastatic thyroid tumors. Study-wide context: Repertoires of blood and of tissue (tumor or nodule) from malignant and benign thyroid patients were compared.

The V gene lost 0 bases and the J gene lost 0 bases, with 10 bases spanning the gap. Germline-derived CDR1 and CDR2 are MDHEN and SYDVKM. The CDR3 is 16 amino acids. Treatment of any kind had been given to no patient before thyroid surgery. TCRdb re-processed the PCR reads through MiXCR. The table records roughly 39,000 clones, 40% to 55% of them present only once. The clonotype originates from a male donor with papillary thyroid cancer or a benign thyroid nodule (not recorded which). Some clones in this sample may be carry-over from other donors' samples. J is TRBJ2-3 and V is TRBV28; D uncertain. The sequencing input was tumor tissue. CDR3 amino acids: CASSLWVASSTDTQYF. The DNA of the CDR3 is TGTGCCAGCAGTTTATGGGTGGCCTCTAGCACAGATACGCAGTATTTT.